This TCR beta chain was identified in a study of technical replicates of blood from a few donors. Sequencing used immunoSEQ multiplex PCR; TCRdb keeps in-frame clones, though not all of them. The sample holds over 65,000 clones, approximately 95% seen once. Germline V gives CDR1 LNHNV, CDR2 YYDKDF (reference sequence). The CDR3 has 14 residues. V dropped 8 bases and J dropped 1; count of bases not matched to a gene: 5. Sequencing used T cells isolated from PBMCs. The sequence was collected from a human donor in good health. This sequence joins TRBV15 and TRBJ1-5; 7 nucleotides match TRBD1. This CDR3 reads CATAGQVSNQPQHF. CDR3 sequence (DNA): TGTGCCACCGCTGGACAGGTGAGCAATCAGCCCCAGCATTTT.